Listed below are T cell receptor beta chains from one sample, sequenced in a study of T cell responses to AZD1222 COVID-19 vaccine. Only in-frame clones appear in the TCRdb table, and some are missing; sequencing was by immunoSEQ multiplex PCR. The sample carries about 200,000 clones, 85% to 95% recorded once. The source material was peripheral blood, sampled on day 0 of AZD1222 vaccination. These receptors were obtained from an adult in good health. Each CDR3 is given with its conserved first and last residue. The order of the fields is V gene, J gene, D gene, clone size, CDR3 DNA, CDR3 protein. A D gene is named only where the DNA matches it firmly. Only some rows state a clone size, as once, few, many or a class for expanded clones.

TRBV6-5	TRBJ1-2	.	.	TGTGCCAGCACCACCCCAGGCAGCGGCTACACCTTC	CASTTPGSGYTF
TRBV5-1	TRBJ1-1	.	.	TGCGCCAGCACACTGGGAGTCCCCGTGAACACTGAAGCTTTCTTT	CASTLGVPVNTEAFF
TRBV6-2/TRBV6-3	TRBJ1-5	TRBD1	.	TGTGCCAGCAGTAAAAACACAGGGGCGAGTCAGCCCCAGCATTTT	CASSKNTGASQPQHF
TRBV9	TRBJ1-5	.	.	TGTGCCAGCAGCGTGTCGGCCGATCAGCCCCAGCATTTT	CASSVSADQPQHF
TRBV7-3	TRBJ2-3	TRBD2	.	TGTGCCAGCAGCTTAACGGCGGGGGGCCACGATACGCAGTATTTT	CASSLTAGGHDTQYF
TRBV7-2	TRBJ2-7	TRBD1	.	TGTGCCAGCAGTAATAACGGACAGGGGGGCGACGAGCAGTACTTC	CASSNNGQGGDEQYF
TRBV18	TRBJ1-6	TRBD1	.	TGTGCCAGCTCACCCGGGACAGCTGATAATTCACCCCTCCACTTT	CASSPGTADNSPLHF
TRBV4-3	TRBJ1-6	.	.	TGCGCCAGCAGCCAAGATCCGGATTCACCCCTCCACTTT	CASSQDPDSPLHF
TRBV10-3	TRBJ2-1	.	once	TGTGCCATCAGTGAGGCCGTCGGAAGAACCTACAATGAGCAGTTCTTC	CAISEAVGRTYNEQFF
TRBV30	TRBJ1-5	.	.	TGTGCCTGGAGTCCAGGGATTATCAGCAATCAGCCCCAGCATTTT	CAWSPGIISNQPQHF
TRBV9	TRBJ1-5	TRBD1	.	TGTGCCAGCAGCGTTGGACAGGGGTACAATCAGCCCCAGCATTTT	CASSVGQGYNQPQHF
TRBV6-1	TRBJ1-6	TRBD1	few	TGTGCCAGCAGTGAACTCATCGACAGGGGGCGGTCACCCCTCCACTTT	CASSELIDRGRSPLHF
TRBV7-2	TRBJ2-5	.	.	TGTGCCAGCAGCTTGGGGGGGCGCGCGGAGACCCAGTACTTC	CASSLGGRAETQYF
TRBV9	TRBJ2-3	.	.	TGTGCCAGCAGCGTAGTCGGCAGGTTCACAGATACGCAGTATTTT	CASSVVGRFTDTQYF
TRBV7-6	TRBJ1-4	.	.	TGTGCCAGCAGCTTAGGTAGCCCTAATGAAAAACTGTTTTTT	CASSLGSPNEKLFF
TRBV6-1	TRBJ1-1	.	once	TGTGCCAGCAGTGAGGCTCCCATTTGGTCGGACACTGAAGCTTTCTTT	CASSEAPIWSDTEAFF
TRBV5-1	TRBJ1-1	.	.	TGCGCCAGCAGCCAGACCGGACAGATCACTGAAGCTTTCTTT	CASSQTGQITEAFF
TRBV19	TRBJ1-1	.	once	TGTGCCAGTAGTCGTCCCCAGGGGTTGCCTGAAGCTTTCTTT	CASSRPQGLPEAFF
TRBV3-1/TRBV3-2	TRBJ2-5	.	.	TGTGCCAGCAGCCAAGGGGGTAGGGGGGCTCAAGAGACCCAGTACTTC	CASSQGGRGAQETQYF
TRBV5-4	TRBJ2-2	TRBD2	.	TGTGCCAGCAGAAGGACTAGCGGGGAGAGAACCGGGGAGCTGTTTTTT	CASRRTSGERTGELFF
TRBV7-6	TRBJ2-1	TRBD2	.	TGTGCCAGCAGCTTAGAGACTAGCGGGGGGTCGGCGCAGTTCTTC	CASSLETSGGSAQFF
TRBV7-9	TRBJ1-5	TRBD1	.	TGTGCCAGCAGCCCGGGGACAGGCTTTCAGCCCCAGCATTTT	CASSPGTGFQPQHF
TRBV5-1	TRBJ2-3	.	.	TGCGCCAGCAGCTTGAATCGGGCCGCCCCATCCGATACGCAGTATTTT	CASSLNRAAPSDTQYF
TRBV9	TRBJ1-1	.	.	TGTGCCAGCAGCGTAGCTGGCGGCTTGAACACTGAAGCTTTCTTT	CASSVAGGLNTEAFF
TRBV15	TRBJ2-7	.	.	TGTGCCACCAGCAGTAGAGTTGGGCTCTCCTACGAGCAGTACTTC	CATSSRVGLSYEQYF
TRBV18	TRBJ1-1	.	.	TGTGCCAGCTCACCACGGGAGAACACTGAAGCTTTCTTT	CASSPRENTEAFF
TRBV3-1/TRBV3-2	TRBJ2-5	.	.	TGTGCCAGCAGCCGCGGACAACAAGAGACCCAGTACTTC	CASSRGQQETQYF
TRBV28	TRBJ1-5	.	.	TGTGCCAGCAGTTTCATTACCGCCACCCAGCATTTT	CASSFITATQHF
TRBV7-2	TRBJ2-6	.	.	TGTGCCAGCAGCTGGAGGGGCTCTGGGGCCAACGTCCTGACTTTC	CASSWRGSGANVLTF
TRBV3-1/TRBV3-2	TRBJ2-1	.	.	TGTGCCAGCAGCCAAGTAGGGGTTGGTGAAGAGCAGTTCTTC	CASSQVGVGEEQFF
TRBV9	TRBJ1-1	.	.	TGTGCCAGCAGTCTGACAGGCCCCCCCACTGAAGCTTTCTTT	CASSLTGPPTEAFF
TRBV27	TRBJ1-2	.	.	TGTGCCAGCAGTTTGCGGGCGCTGAGTGGGACCAATGGCTACACCTTC	CASSLRALSGTNGYTF
TRBV5-1	TRBJ1-5	.	.	TGCGCCAGCAGCTTGGTTGTTCCGGGGAAGAGGAATCAGCCCCAGCATTTT	CASSLVVPGKRNQPQHF
TRBV24-1	TRBJ2-5	.	.	TGTGCCACCAGTGATACAGGGAAGGGGGAGACCCAGTACTTC	CATSDTGKGETQYF
TRBV19	TRBJ1-2	TRBD1	.	TGTGCCAGTAGTAGGAGGGGACAGGGGGACTATGGCTACACCTTC	CASSRRGQGDYGYTF
TRBV6-5	TRBJ2-1	TRBD1	.	TGTGCCACTAGGACAGGGGGCGTCTATGAGCAGTTCTTC	CATRTGGVYEQFF
TRBV12-3/TRBV12-4	TRBJ1-1	.	.	TGTGCCAGCAGAGCCAGCCTGAACACTGAAGCTTTCTTT	CASRASLNTEAFF
TRBV27	TRBJ2-5	.	.	TGTGCCAGCAGTTTGATAGGGCAAGAGACCCAGTACTTC	CASSLIGQETQYF
TRBV28	TRBJ1-2	TRBD1	.	TGTGCCATCATAGGACAGGGTAGCTATGGCTACACCTTC	CAIIGQGSYGYTF
TRBV6-1	TRBJ1-1	.	.	TGTGCCAGCAGTGAAGCCTGGGCCAAACTTGAAGCTTTCTTT	CASSEAWAKLEAFF
TRBV18	TRBJ2-1	TRBD2	.	TGTGCCAGCTCACCACCACAGGGACTAGCGGGGATCAATGAGCAGTTCTTC	CASSPPQGLAGINEQFF
TRBV10-3	TRBJ2-7	.	.	TGTGCCATCAGTGAGGTGGGGAGCTCCTACGAGCAGTACTTC	CAISEVGSSYEQYF
TRBV18	TRBJ1-1	TRBD1	.	TGTGCCAGCTCACCAGACAGGGCCGGCACTGAAGCTTTCTTT	CASSPDRAGTEAFF
TRBV29-1	TRBJ2-7	.	.	TGCAGCGTTGAAGGCTCGCACTATGAGCAGTACTTC	CSVEGSHYEQYF
TRBV3-1/TRBV3-2	TRBJ2-1	TRBD2	.	TGTGCCAGCCGTTCTGGACTAGCGGGGTACAATGAGCAGTTCTTC	CASRSGLAGYNEQFF
TRBV2	TRBJ2-7	.	.	TGTGCCAGCAGTGAAAGAGAAGGGGAGTACTACGAGCAGTACTTC	CASSEREGEYYEQYF
TRBV9	TRBJ1-6	.	.	TGTGCCAGCAGCGTAGATCCGGGATCCTATAATTCACCCCTCCACTTT	CASSVDPGSYNSPLHF
TRBV9	TRBJ1-6	.	once	TGTGCCAGCGGCAGGGGTGAGAATTCACCCCTCCACTTT	CASGRGENSPLHF
TRBV28	TRBJ2-2	TRBD2	.	TGTGCCAGCAGTCCGCGGGGGGGGCGTACCGGGGAGCTGTTTTTT	CASSPRGGRTGELFF
TRBV5-1	TRBJ2-1	TRBD2	.	TGCGCCAGCAGCACTGAGCGGGGCCGAAACAATGAGCAGTTCTTC	CASSTERGRNNEQFF
TRBV28	TRBJ1-1	TRBD1	.	TGTGCCAGCGGGCCCCGAGGGCAGGGGGGCACTGAAGCTTTCTTT	CASGPRGQGGTEAFF
TRBV11-2	TRBJ2-5	.	.	TGTGCCAGCAGCGCCCAGGGCGTGAGGAAGACCCAGTACTTC	CASSAQGVRKTQYF
TRBV6-5	TRBJ1-2	.	once	TGTGCCAGCAGTTACGACAAGGGTTATGGCTACACCTTC	CASSYDKGYGYTF
TRBV29-1	TRBJ2-3	TRBD2	.	TGCAGCTCATCTAGCGGGGGGGACACAGATACGCAGTATTTT	CSSSSGGDTDTQYF
TRBV5-1	TRBJ1-4	TRBD1	.	TGCGCCAGCAGCTTGTCGCAGGGGGGAAATGAAAAACTGTTTTTT	CASSLSQGGNEKLFF
TRBV5-8	TRBJ2-3	.	.	TGTGCCAGCCGCCGGACCCACACGAGGACAGATACGCAGTATTTT	CASRRTHTRTDTQYF
TRBV14	TRBJ1-2	.	.	TGTGCCAGCAGCCGGTTGGACTATGGCTACACCTTC	CASSRLDYGYTF
TRBV7-2	TRBJ1-3	.	.	TGTGCCAGCAGCTTAGCCGGCGGTACCATATATTTT	CASSLAGGTIYF